The entry that follows covers one TCR beta chain sequence. Its cognate antigen is unknown. A much larger clone sits a single nucleotide away, making a read error possible. The data belong to a study of T cells in Graves' hyperthyroidism and ophthalmopathy. General study points: Blood held most thyroid clonotypes expanded above 0.001 frequency.

TCR beta CDR3 sequences were amplified from RNA transcripts. The TCR CDR3 first-round RT-PCR relied on the HTBI primer set. TCRdb used MiXCR to reprocess the multiplex PCR reads, holding one entry per CDR3 protein. The top ten hold almost 8% of the sample, which has some 440,000 distinct CDR3 sequences, about 15% seen once. Diagnoses were made from clinical symptoms, serum measures (thyroxine and TRAb), thyroid ultrasound and orbital computed tomography. Germline CDR1 SGHRS, CDR2 YFSETQ. The CDR3 has 14 residues. V shed 0 bases and J shed 7 bases, with 11 bases lying between them. This chain joins TRBV5-1 and TRBJ1-5, with D possibly TRBD1 on 5 matching bases. This clonotype was sampled from a woman aged 18-29 years with Graves' hyperthyroidism. Input material: blood. In nucleotides, the CDR3 is TGCGCCAGCAGCTTGGTGGGGGTCGGACAGCCCCAGCATTTT. This sequence encodes CASSLVGVGQPQHF.